Presented here are 26 T cell receptor beta chains from one specimen sequenced in a study of T cells in narcolepsy (dated by TCRdb to 2016 to 2019). The library was produced with the immunoSEQ multiplex PCR assay. As stored in TCRdb, this immuneACCESS dataset retains in-frame rearrangements with V and J assigned. A fraction of the clones does not appear; measured against another copy, unresolved V genes explain less than half of the discrepancy, and the remainder lacks a known reason. The sample includes about 40,000 clones, with 88% observed a single time. The ten most abundant clones make up less than 1.5% of the sample. The sequenced sample consisted of CD45RA- memory CD4+ T cells from PBMCs. The sample's cell subset or site, from its label and the paper: memory T cells sorted ex vivo from peripheral blood. Every receptor here comes from a human donor with narcolepsy.

The rearrangement uses TRBV5-1 and TRBJ1-1; TRBD1 agrees at 12 bases. The V gene end was trimmed by 5 bases and the J gene end by 7 bases; junction bases not matched to a gene: 6. The CDR3 covers 14 residues. Germline V gene data show CDR1 as SGHRS and CDR2 as YFSETQ. The CDR3 DNA is TGCGCCAGCAGGCGGGACAGGGGGCAAGGTGAAGCTTTCTTT. It yields the protein CASRRDRGQGEAFF. The entire variable domain, with the rest obtained from reference TRBV5-1 and TRBJ1-1, is as follows: KAGVTQTPRYLIKTRGQQVTLSCSPISGHRSVSWYQQTPGQGLQFLFEYFSETQRNKGNFPGRFSGRQFSNSRSEMNVSTLELGDSALYLCASRRDRGQGEAFFGQGTRLTVV.

This chain uses TRBV5-4 with TRBJ2-1; D gene uncertain. Germline loops: CDR1 SGHNT, CDR2 YYREEE (reference sequence). V shed 4 bases and J shed 4 bases, with 3 bases lying between them. This CDR3 has 11 residues. CDR3 region: CASSQYNEQFF. In DNA, the CDR3 is TGTGCCAGCAGCCAGTACAATGAGCAGTTCTTC.

CDR3 DNA: TGCGCCAGCAGCCAAGGGACTGGGACAGGGATGGATGAGCAGTTCTTC. Translated, it gives CASSQGTGTGMDEQFF. The V gene is TRBV4-3, the J gene TRBJ2-1; 9 bases align to TRBD1. Germline lookup yields CDR1 LGHNA and CDR2 YSLEER. The CDR3 totals 16 residues. The V and J ends lost 1 base and 8 bases, in that order; junction bases with no gene match: 9.

The J gene is TRBJ2-5, the V gene TRBV4-2; 9 bases map to TRBD2. V was pared by 1 base and J by 4 bases, with 4 bases of the junction left unmatched. Germline V gene lookup returns CDR1 LGHNA and CDR2 YNFKEQ. The CDR3 runs to 15 residues. CDR3 DNA: TGTGCCAGCAGCCAAGGCGGGGGGGCCGCAGAGACCCAGTACTTC. This translates into CASSQGGGAAETQYF.

The chain uses TRBV10-3 and TRBJ2-5; D is ambiguous. The germline CDR1 and CDR2 sequences are ENHRY and SYGVKD. The V end lost 5 bases, the J end lost 2 bases, and 9 bases lay between the germline ends. This CDR3 is built from 13 residues. The chain's CDR3 is CAISPAPQETQYF. CDR3 in DNA: TGTGCCATCAGTCCGGCCCCACAAGAGACCCAGTACTTC.

The chain combines TRBV2 with TRBJ1-2; 8 nucleotides align to TRBD1. With V trimmed by 1 base and J by 7 bases, 8 bases remained unmatched. This CDR3 comprises 15 residues. From germline, CDR1 is SNHLY and CDR2 FYNNEI. The CDR3 reads CASSEGRDRKLGYTF. In DNA, the CDR3 is TGTGCCAGCAGTGAAGGGCGGGACAGGAAACTTGGCTACACCTTC.

The chain joins TRBV6-1 to TRBJ1-1; D is undetermined. Germline CDR1 is MNHNS and CDR2 is SASEGT. V was clipped by 3 bases and J by 4 bases, with 6 bases between them. This CDR3 has 12 amino acids. The CDR3 loop reads CASSDRATEAFF. In nucleotides, the CDR3 is TGTGCCAGCAGTGACCGGGCCACTGAAGCTTTCTTT.

The chain joins TRBV30 to TRBJ1-1; D is possibly TRBD1 (6 bases). V was pared by 0 bases and J by 5 bases, with 16 bases between. The CDR3 consists of 15 residues. Looked up from germline, CDR1 is GTSNPN and CDR2 is SVGIG (reference sequence). CDR3 bases: TGTGCCTGGAGTGTGGTGGGGGCGCATTATACTGAAGCTTTCTTT. Amino acids: CAWSVVGAHYTEAFF.

The V gene is TRBV30, the J gene TRBJ1-2; D possibly corresponds to TRBD1 (5 bases). This CDR3 contains 14 residues. Trimming cost V 3 bases and J 4 bases, with 15 bases left between them. Germline assignment: CDR1 GTSNPN and CDR2 SVGIG (reference sequence). The chain's CDR3 is CAWRVQEPGYGYTF. CDR3 sequence (DNA): TGTGCCTGGAGGGTACAGGAACCCGGCTATGGCTACACCTTC.

V gene TRBV13 combines with J gene TRBJ2-4; TRBD1 or TRBD2 may be the D gene (5 bases each). With 0 bases removed from V and 2 bases from J, the gap between germline ends came to 14 bases. The germline V gene encodes CDR1 PRHDT and CDR2 FYEKMQ (reference sequence). This CDR3 comprises 17 residues. CDR3 nucleotide sequence: TGTGCCAGCAGCTTAGGCCGTGAGGGGCGCTCCAAAAACATTCAGTACTTC. It is translated as CASSLGREGRSKNIQYF.

Details on this clone: The junction differs from germline at one of its ends, possibly a read error. This chain links TRBV7-7 with TRBJ2-5, with D tentatively TRBD1 (6 bases). This CDR3 is built from 15 residues. Germline CDR1 SSHAT, CDR2 FNYEAQ (reference sequence). The CDR3 is CASSIQQGYQETQYF. DNA of the CDR3: TGTGCTAGCAGCATCCAACAGGGATACCAAGAGACCCAGTACTTC.

The V call is TRBV27, the J call TRBJ2-3, with unresolved D. This CDR3 is 14 amino acids long. V was cut by 0 bases and J by 0 bases, with 4 bases left in between. The V gene's germline CDR1 is MNHEY and CDR2 SMNVEV (reference sequence). The CDR3: CASSLSFSTDTQYF. The CDR3, as DNA: TGTGCCAGCAGTTTATCTTTTAGCACAGATACGCAGTATTTT.

V gene TRBV2 combines with J gene TRBJ2-1; D is unclear. This CDR3 contains 15 residues. V was pared by 6 bases and J by 3 bases, with 15 bases between. Germline V gene sequence: CDR1 SNHLY, CDR2 FYNNEI. The CDR3 region has the DNA TGTGCCAGCAGACGTAGTGCCGGCGGCTACAATGAGCAGTTCTTC. This sequence encodes CASRRSAGGYNEQFF.

The CDR3 loop reads CASSPGLRTDTQYF. For the CDR3, the DNA is TGTGCCAGCAGCCCGGGATTGCGCACAGATACGCAGTATTTT. The V and J genes are TRBV7-2 and TRBJ2-3; TRBD2 is a possible D gene (5 bases). V lost 5 bases and J lost 1, with 10 bases in between. Germline V gene data show CDR1 as SGHTA and CDR2 as FQGNSA. CDR3 length: 14 residues.

In DNA, the CDR3 is TGTGCCAGCAGCCCAGACGGCAGTGAAGCTTTCTTT. This sequence encodes CASSPDGSEAFF. The chain links TRBV11-3 to TRBJ1-1; unclear D gene. With 5 bases removed from V and 7 bases from J, the gap between germline ends came to 11 bases. Germline assignment: CDR1 SGHNT and CDR2 YENEEA. The CDR3 covers 12 residues.

The chain links TRBV19 to TRBJ1-2; D gene uncertain. The ends were cut back, 1 base at V and 5 bases at J, with 17 bases in the middle. Germline lookup yields CDR1 LNHDA and CDR2 SQIVND (reference sequence). The CDR3 is 16 amino acids. CDR3 bases: TGTGCCAGTAGTATAGGACGCAAAGCAGCGCTTTATGGCTACACCTTC. It encodes CASSIGRKAALYGYTF.

The gene calls are TRBV27 and TRBJ1-2, with 7 bases identical to TRBD1. Germline V lookup: CDR1 MNHEY, CDR2 SMNVEV (reference sequence). This CDR3 has 12 residues. With V trimmed by 5 bases and J by 5 bases, 2 bases remained unmatched. The CDR3, as DNA: TGTGCCAGCAGTCCAGGGGGTTATGGCTACACCTTC. It specifies CASSPGGYGYTF.

This clone was seen only once. The chain couples TRBV2 to TRBJ2-5; no reliable D call. V lost 4 bases and J lost 4, with 7 bases in between. The germline V gene encodes CDR1 SNHLY and CDR2 FYNNEI. There are 12 residues in the CDR3. Written as DNA, the CDR3 is TGTGCCAGCAGTGCCCTGGGAGAGACCCAGTACTTC. It is translated as CASSALGETQYF.

This clone came up once. CDR3 protein: CAWSVGQGVDGYTF. In nucleotides, the CDR3 is TGTGCCTGGAGTGTAGGACAGGGAGTAGATGGCTACACCTTC. The chain combines TRBV30 with TRBJ1-2; TRBD1 matches 8 bases. This CDR3 has 14 amino acids. J was trimmed by 6 bases and V by 0 bases; bases with no gene match: 6. Germline-derived CDR1 and CDR2 are GTSNPN and SVGIG (reference sequence).

The chain has TRBV29-1 and TRBJ1-1; unclear D gene. Trimming took 5 bases from V and 4 from J, leaving 8 bases between them. Looked up from germline, CDR1 is SQVTM and CDR2 is ANQGSEA. CDR3 length equals 11 residues. The CDR3 spells CSVQSGTEAFF. The CDR3 nucleotides are TGCAGCGTTCAGAGCGGCACTGAAGCTTTCTTT.

The chain joins TRBV19 to TRBJ1-1; 11 nucleotides line up with TRBD1. V was pared by 7 bases and J by 5 bases, with 9 bases of the junction left unmatched. The CDR3 is 15 amino acids. The V gene's germline CDR1 is LNHDA and CDR2 SQIVND (reference sequence). Here the CDR3 reads CASNEGTGGRTEAFF. The CDR3 DNA reads as TGTGCCAGTAACGAGGGGACAGGGGGGAGGACTGAAGCTTTCTTT.

The gene calls are TRBV5-1 and TRBJ2-5; perhaps TRBD1 as D (5 bases). This CDR3 has 13 amino acids. CDR1 is SGHRS and CDR2 is YFSETQ in the germline V gene. The ends were cut back, 6 bases at V and 3 bases at J, with 12 bases in the middle. The CDR3 spells CASNSGAEETQYF. CDR3 nucleotides: TGCGCCAGCAATTCTGGGGCCGAAGAGACCCAGTACTTC. The whole variable domain, remainder taken from reference TRBV5-1 and TRBJ2-5, is KAGVTQTPRYLIKTRGQQVTLSCSPISGHRSVSWYQQTPGQGLQFLFEYFSETQRNKGNFPGRFSGRQFSNSRSEMNVSTLELGDSALYLCASNSGAEETQYFGPGTRLLVL.

The chain uses TRBV5-8 and TRBJ1-2; 7 nucleotides line up with TRBD1. V lost 5 bases and J lost 4; bases outside the gene matches: 8. The germline gives CDR1 SGHTS, CDR2 YDEGEE. This CDR3 is built from 14 residues. The CDR3 nucleotides are TGTGCCAGCAGATCGCAGACAGGGATCTATGGCTACACCTTC. This gives the protein CASRSQTGIYGYTF.

The chain uses TRBV28 and TRBJ1-2; 8 bases map to TRBD1. The CDR3 totals 14 residues. V lost 7 bases to trimming and J lost 2 bases; unmatched junction nucleotides: 6. The germline gives CDR1 MDHEN, CDR2 SYDVKM. CDR3 loop: CASKKDRENYGYTF. For the CDR3, the DNA is TGTGCCAGCAAAAAGGACAGGGAAAACTATGGCTACACCTTC.

The rearrangement links TRBV28 to TRBJ1-2; 11 positions agree with TRBD1. Germline trimming cut 5 bases from V and 4 bases from J; bases unmatched to any gene: 9. CDR1 is MDHEN, CDR2 SYDVKM, per germline. The CDR3 is made up of 16 amino acids. The CDR3 is CASSGIMGTGGYGYTF. Written as DNA, the CDR3 is TGTGCCAGCAGTGGTATAATGGGGACAGGGGGCTATGGCTACACCTTC.

This chain joins TRBV5-1 and TRBJ2-1; D perhaps matches TRBD2 (6 bases). The CDR3 runs to 15 residues. Trimming removed 0 bases from V and 7 bases from J, with 14 bases in between. Germline V gene lookup returns CDR1 SGHRS and CDR2 YFSETQ. The CDR3 bases are TGCGCCAGCAGCTTGGTTGACGGAGGGAGTAATGAGCAGTTCTTC. It codes for CASSLVDGGSNEQFF.